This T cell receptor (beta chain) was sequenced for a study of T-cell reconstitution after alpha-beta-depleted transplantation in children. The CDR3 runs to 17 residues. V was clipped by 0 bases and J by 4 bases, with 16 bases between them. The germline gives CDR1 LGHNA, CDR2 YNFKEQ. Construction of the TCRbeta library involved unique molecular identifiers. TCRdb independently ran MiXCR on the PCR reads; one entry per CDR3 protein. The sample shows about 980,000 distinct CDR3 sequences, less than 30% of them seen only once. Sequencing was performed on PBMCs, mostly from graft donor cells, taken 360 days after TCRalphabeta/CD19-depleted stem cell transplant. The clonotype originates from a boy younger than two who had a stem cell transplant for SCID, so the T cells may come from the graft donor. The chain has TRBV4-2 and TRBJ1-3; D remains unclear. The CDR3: CASSQDSGPRIGNTIYF. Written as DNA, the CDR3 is TGTGCCAGCAGCCAAGATAGTGGACCCAGGATAGGAAACACCATATATTTT.